This is a list of T cell receptor beta chains from one sample in a study of blood T cells in healthy people across ages. TCRdb recomputed calls from the 5' RACE reads with MiXCR, one row per CDR3 protein. The data contain 1.5 million to 2 million distinct CDR3 sequences, almost 35% of them singletons. Input material: blood. These receptors were collected from a woman aged 30 to 39 in good health. The CDR3 runs from the conserved cysteine through the conserved F or W. D genes are given only for firm matches. A clone size is listed for some rows: how often the clone was seen (once, few, many), or a class if it is expanded.

V	D	J	size	DNA	CDR3
TRBV12-3/TRBV12-4	TRBD1	TRBJ2-7	few	TGTGCCAGCAGAAGCGACAGGGTGAAGCCCTACGAGCAGTACTTC	CASRSDRVKPYEQYF
TRBV20-1	-	TRBJ2-5	-	TGCAGTGCTAGTGAGGTGGTGGGGGAGACCCAGTACTTC	CSASEVVGETQYF
TRBV5-6	-	TRBJ2-7	few	TGTGCCAGCAGCTTAACGGGACACCTCTCCTACGAGCAGTACTTC	CASSLTGHLSYEQYF
TRBV6-6	TRBD1	TRBJ1-3	-	TGTGCCAGCAGTTCCGGCACAGGGGTCTCTGGAAACACCATATATTTT	CASSSGTGVSGNTIYF
TRBV29-1	-	TRBJ1-5	-	TGCAGCGTCGAAAGGGGTCCCGGTCAGCCCCAGCATTTT	CSVERGPGQPQHF
TRBV28	-	TRBJ1-1	-	TGTGCTAGCAGTTTATCGGGGGTTGCCACTGAAGCTTTCTTT	CASSLSGVATEAFF
TRBV4-1	TRBD2	TRBJ2-5	many	TGCGCCAGCAGCCAAGATGGGCGGGGGGGTGGAGAGACCCAGTACTTC	CASSQDGRGGGETQYF
TRBV5-1	-	TRBJ1-6	-	TGCGCCAGCAGCCTTCCCGGGGGAAATTCACCCCTCCACTTT	CASSLPGGNSPLHF
TRBV29-1	TRBD1	TRBJ2-3	few	TGCAGCGCCGAAGCATACAGGGGATCGACAGATACGCAGTATTTT	CSAEAYRGSTDTQYF
TRBV27	TRBD2	TRBJ2-5	-	TGTGCCAGCAGTTGGGGACTAGCGGGGTACCAAGAGACCCAGTACTTC	CASSWGLAGYQETQYF
TRBV20-1	-	TRBJ2-5	few	TGCAGTGCCGACCCCAATAGCGGACAAGAGACCCAGTACTTC	CSADPNSGQETQYF
TRBV11-2	-	TRBJ2-1	-	TGTGCCAGCCGCTTAGATCTGGTGGGGAGCTCCTACAATGAGCAGTTCTTC	CASRLDLVGSSYNEQFF
TRBV12-3/TRBV12-4	-	TRBJ2-7	-	TGTGCCAGCAGTTTAGTCACGGGGGTAATCTCCTACGAGCAGTACTTC	CASSLVTGVISYEQYF
TRBV6-2/TRBV6-3	-	TRBJ1-1	-	TGTGCCAGTATCCAATTCAGGGGCCGGGACACTGAAGCTTTCTTT	CASIQFRGRDTEAFF
TRBV7-9	-	TRBJ2-1	few	TGTGCCAGCAGTGTCCCCGGGCATGAGCAGTTCTTC	CASSVPGHEQFF
TRBV20-1	-	TRBJ1-5	-	TGCAGTGCCGCGGGGGGGACCCTCCGCAATCAGCCCCAGCATTTT	CSAAGGTLRNQPQHF
TRBV2	TRBD1	TRBJ2-5	-	TGTGCCAGCAGAGGACGGGGACAGGGGGAAGAGACCCAGTACTTC	CASRGRGQGEETQYF
TRBV28	TRBD2	TRBJ2-7	few	TGTGCCAGCAGGTCGACTAGCGGTGGCTCCTACGAGCAGTACTTC	CASRSTSGGSYEQYF
TRBV10-2	-	TRBJ2-5	few	TGCGCCAGCAGTGAGAACAGGGCGACGGGTAAAGAGACCCAGTACTTC	CASSENRATGKETQYF
TRBV11-2	TRBD2	TRBJ2-5	few	TGTGCCAGCAGCCGCAGTAGGCTAGCGGGAAAAGAGACCCAGTACTTC	CASSRSRLAGKETQYF
TRBV15	TRBD2	TRBJ2-5	-	TGTGCCACCAGCACCACTAGCGGGGTGGCAGCCAGGGAGACCCAGTACTTC	CATSTTSGVAARETQYF
TRBV27	TRBD1	TRBJ2-7	-	TGTGCCAGCAGTTTAGCAGGGACAGCGGTCTACGAGCAGTACTTC	CASSLAGTAVYEQYF
TRBV28	TRBD2	TRBJ2-1	-	TGTGCCAGCAGCAGGGGACTAGCGGGGGGGAAGAATGAGCAGTTCTTC	CASSRGLAGGKNEQFF
TRBV9	-	TRBJ2-1	-	TGTGCCAACAGCGTAGATGGGACAAATTACAATGAGCAGTTCTTC	CANSVDGTNYNEQFF
TRBV28	TRBD2	TRBJ2-1	once	TGTGCCAGCGGTTCCCCCACTAGCGGGAGTTTGGGTGAGCAGTTCTTC	CASGSPTSGSLGEQFF
TRBV2	-	TRBJ2-3	-	TGTGCCAGCAGTGAAGAATTTTCTGGTACGCAGTATTTT	CASSEEFSGTQYF
TRBV7-6	-	TRBJ2-3	few	TGTGCCAGCAGCTTAGATCCCTCGGGATCCAGCACAGATACGCAGTATTTT	CASSLDPSGSSTDTQYF
TRBV6-1	-	TRBJ1-1	-	TGTGCCAGCAGTGCCTGGAACCCATGGGATACTGAAGCTTTCTTT	CASSAWNPWDTEAFF
TRBV5-1	-	TRBJ2-3	-	TGCGCCAACAGCTTGGAAGACGAGGGACACTTTCTTACAGATACGCAGTATTTT	CANSLEDEGHFLTDTQYF
TRBV12-3/TRBV12-4	TRBD1	TRBJ2-7	-	TGTGCCAGCAGTGCCCCAGACAGGGTAGCCTACGAGCAGTACTTC	CASSAPDRVAYEQYF
TRBV5-1	-	TRBJ1-2	-	TGCGCCAGCAGCTTTGACCGCCTGTGGCCCACAAACTATGGCTACACCTTC	CASSFDRLWPTNYGYTF
TRBV4-1	TRBD1	TRBJ2-4	-	TGCGCCAGCAGCCAAGGGAGGGCAGGGGGCTTGTCCAAAGACATTCAGTACTTC	CASSQGRAGGLSKDIQYF
TRBV4-1	TRBD1	TRBJ1-1	-	TGCGCCAGCAGCCAAGGGTTTGTGACAGGGATCCTTGAAGCTTTCTTT	CASSQGFVTGILEAFF
TRBV28	-	TRBJ2-7	many	TGTGCCAGCAGTTTACTGGACACCATCTACGAGCAGTACTTC	CASSLLDTIYEQYF
TRBV29-1	-	TRBJ2-3	many	TGCAGCGTTGGCCGAACAGATACGCAGTATTTT	CSVGRTDTQYF
TRBV5-8	-	TRBJ2-7	few	TGTGCCAGCAGCTGGACCGGAGGGGGGCCGGTCGAGCAGTACTTC	CASSWTGGGPVEQYF
TRBV7-6	-	TRBJ2-1	-	TGTGCCAGCAGCTTAGCGGGAGTTGCCAATGAGCAGTTCTTC	CASSLAGVANEQFF
TRBV9	TRBD1	TRBJ2-2	few	TGTGCCAGCAGCGCGGACAGGGGGCTGGCCGGGGAGCTGTTTTTT	CASSADRGLAGELFF
TRBV6-1	-	TRBJ2-4	few	TGTGCCAGCAGCAAGACAGTGGCCAAAAACATTCAGTACTTC	CASSKTVAKNIQYF
TRBV7-9	TRBD1	TRBJ2-5	-	TGTGCCAGCAGCAATATTGGACAGGGGGCGAGGAAGACCCAGTACTTC	CASSNIGQGARKTQYF
TRBV2	-	TRBJ2-3	-	TGTGCCAGCAGGACAGGACAGCCAGGAACAGATACGCAGTATTTT	CASRTGQPGTDTQYF
TRBV28	TRBD2	TRBJ2-3	-	TGTGCCAGCAGCCTCCCCGAGGGACTAGCGGGGGGCGGAGATACGCAGTATTTT	CASSLPEGLAGGGDTQYF
TRBV4-1	TRBD2	TRBJ2-3	few	TGCGCCAGCAGCCATGCCCCGGAGCGGGGGGGAGGCACAGATACGCAGTATTTT	CASSHAPERGGGTDTQYF
TRBV20-1	-	TRBJ2-1	-	TGCAGTGCTAGAGATGTCGTGGGTTACAATGAGCAGTTCTTC	CSARDVVGYNEQFF
TRBV11-2	-	TRBJ1-2	-	TGTGCCAGCAGCTTAAACTTGACTCCCTCAGGGGTAGGCTACACCTTC	CASSLNLTPSGVGYTF
TRBV27	TRBD1	TRBJ2-7	-	TGTGCCAGCAGTTTAAGGCCCCCTCGACAGGGGCCTTACGAGCAGTACTTC	CASSLRPPRQGPYEQYF
TRBV6-1	-	TRBJ2-1	-	TGTGCCAGCAGTGCCTTTAATGAGCAGTTCTTC	CASSAFNEQFF
TRBV6-6	-	TRBJ1-2	many	TGTGCCAGCAGTCAGGGCCGCGATGGCTACACCTTC	CASSQGRDGYTF
TRBV20-1	TRBD1	TRBJ2-7	-	TGCAGTGCTAGAGATTCGGACAGGCAGCCCTACGAGCAGTACTTC	CSARDSDRQPYEQYF
TRBV5-1	TRBD2	TRBJ2-1	many	TGCGCCAGCAGCTTGGATGCGGGAGGGAGGAACAATGAGCAGTTCTTC	CASSLDAGGRNNEQFF
TRBV20-1	-	TRBJ2-5	few	TGCAGTGCTAGAGATGCTAGCCAAGAGACCCAGTACTTC	CSARDASQETQYF
TRBV9	-	TRBJ2-5	many	TGTGCCAGCTCCCTAAACCCGAGGGAGACCCAGTACTTC	CASSLNPRETQYF
TRBV10-3	-	TRBJ2-5	few	TGTGCCATCAGAGACCAGGGGCAAGAGACCCAGTACTTC	CAIRDQGQETQYF
TRBV20-1	TRBD1	TRBJ2-7	few	TGCAGTGCATCGGGACAGCGTTCCTACGAGCAGTACTTC	CSASGQRSYEQYF
TRBV21-1	-	TRBJ2-5	once	TGTGCCAGCAGCAAACGTGGGTTGGCAAAAGAGACCCAGTACTTC	CASSKRGLAKETQYF
TRBV6-1	-	TRBJ1-2	-	TGTGCCAGCAGTGGGACGGAATCGAAATATGGCTACACCTTC	CASSGTESKYGYTF
TRBV28	TRBD1	TRBJ1-5	many	TGTGCCAGCAGAGAACAGGGGGCTGGCAATCAGCCCCAGCATTTT	CASREQGAGNQPQHF
TRBV5-1	-	TRBJ2-3	few	TGCGCCAGCAGCCCCGGCCTTAGGCTCGTGGATACGCAGTATTTT	CASSPGLRLVDTQYF